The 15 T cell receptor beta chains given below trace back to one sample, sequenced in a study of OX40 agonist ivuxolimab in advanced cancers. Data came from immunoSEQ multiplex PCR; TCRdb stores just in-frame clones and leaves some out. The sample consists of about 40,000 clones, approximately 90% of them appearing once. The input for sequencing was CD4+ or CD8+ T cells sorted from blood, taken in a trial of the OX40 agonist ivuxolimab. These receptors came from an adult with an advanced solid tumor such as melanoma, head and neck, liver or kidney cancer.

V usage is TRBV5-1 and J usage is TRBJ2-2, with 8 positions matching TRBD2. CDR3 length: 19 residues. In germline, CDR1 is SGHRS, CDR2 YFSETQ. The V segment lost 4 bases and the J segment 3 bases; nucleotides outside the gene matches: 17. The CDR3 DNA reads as TGCGCCAGCAGCCCGCTCCCCCCAAGGACAGCGGGAGACACCGGGGAGCTGTTTTTT. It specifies CASSPLPPRTAGDTGELFF.

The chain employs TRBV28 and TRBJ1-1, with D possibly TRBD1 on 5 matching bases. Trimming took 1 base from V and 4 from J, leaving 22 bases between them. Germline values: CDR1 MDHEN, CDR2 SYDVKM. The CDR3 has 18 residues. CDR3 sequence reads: CASSLLAYIGGDGTEAFF. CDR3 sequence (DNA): TGTGCCAGCAGTTTATTAGCGTACATCGGGGGGGACGGCACTGAAGCTTTCTTT.

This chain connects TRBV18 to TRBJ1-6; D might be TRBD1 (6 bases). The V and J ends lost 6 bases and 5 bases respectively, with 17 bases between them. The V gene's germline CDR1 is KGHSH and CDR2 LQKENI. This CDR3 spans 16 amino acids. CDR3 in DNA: TGTGCCAGCTCCCCTTTATCCGGGACAAATAATTCACCCCTCCACTTT. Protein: CASSPLSGTNNSPLHF.

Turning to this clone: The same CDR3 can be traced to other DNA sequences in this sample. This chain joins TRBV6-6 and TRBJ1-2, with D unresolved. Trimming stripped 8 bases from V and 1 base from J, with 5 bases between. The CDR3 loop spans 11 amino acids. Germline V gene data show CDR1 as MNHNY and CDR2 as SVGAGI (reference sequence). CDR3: CASSYNYGYTF. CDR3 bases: TGTGCCAGCTCCTATAACTATGGCTACACCTTC.

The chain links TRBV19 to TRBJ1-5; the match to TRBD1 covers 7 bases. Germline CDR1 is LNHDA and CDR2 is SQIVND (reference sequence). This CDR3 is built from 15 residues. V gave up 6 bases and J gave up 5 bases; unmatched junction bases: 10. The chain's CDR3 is CASSPSGGDYQPQHF. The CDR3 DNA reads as TGTGCCAGTAGCCCATCAGGGGGGGATTATCAGCCCCAGCATTTT.

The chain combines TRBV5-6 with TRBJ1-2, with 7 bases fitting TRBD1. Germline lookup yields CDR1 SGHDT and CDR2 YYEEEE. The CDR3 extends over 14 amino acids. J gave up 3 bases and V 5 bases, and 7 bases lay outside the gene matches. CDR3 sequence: CASSPGTAYYGYTF. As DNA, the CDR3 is TGTGCCAGCAGTCCCGGGACAGCTTACTATGGCTACACCTTC.

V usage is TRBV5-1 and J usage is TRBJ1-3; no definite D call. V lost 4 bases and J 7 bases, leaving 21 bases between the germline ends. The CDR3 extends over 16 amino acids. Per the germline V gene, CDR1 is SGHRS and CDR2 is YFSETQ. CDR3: CASSTLPRSDGNTIYF. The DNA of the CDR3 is TGCGCCAGCAGCACACTGCCAAGGTCCGACGGCAACACCATATATTTT. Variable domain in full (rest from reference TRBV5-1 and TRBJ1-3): KAGVTQTPRYLIKTRGQQVTLSCSPISGHRSVSWYQQTPGQGLQFLFEYFSETQRNKGNFPGRFSGRQFSNSRSEMNVSTLELGDSALYLCASSTLPRSDGNTIYFGEGSWLTVV.

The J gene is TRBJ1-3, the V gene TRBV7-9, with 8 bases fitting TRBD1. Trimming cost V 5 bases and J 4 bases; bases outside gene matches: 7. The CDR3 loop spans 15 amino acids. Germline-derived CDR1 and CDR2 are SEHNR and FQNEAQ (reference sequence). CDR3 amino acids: CASSLWTGSGNTIYF. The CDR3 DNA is TGTGCCAGCAGCCTGTGGACAGGGAGCGGAAACACCATATATTTT.

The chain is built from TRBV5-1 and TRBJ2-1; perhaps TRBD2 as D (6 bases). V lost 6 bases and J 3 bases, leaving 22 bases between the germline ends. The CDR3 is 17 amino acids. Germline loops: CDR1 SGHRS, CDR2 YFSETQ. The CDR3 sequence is CASKVGGTSQDYNEQFF. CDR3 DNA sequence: TGCGCCAGCAAAGTGGGGGGAACCTCCCAGGACTACAATGAGCAGTTCTTC.

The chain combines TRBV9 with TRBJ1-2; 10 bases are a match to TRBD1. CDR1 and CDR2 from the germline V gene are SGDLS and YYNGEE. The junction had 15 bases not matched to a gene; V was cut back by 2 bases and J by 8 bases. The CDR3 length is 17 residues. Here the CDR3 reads CASSVEGTGATGGGYTF. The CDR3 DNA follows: TGTGCCAGCAGCGTCGAGGGGACAGGGGCTACGGGCGGCGGCTACACCTTC.

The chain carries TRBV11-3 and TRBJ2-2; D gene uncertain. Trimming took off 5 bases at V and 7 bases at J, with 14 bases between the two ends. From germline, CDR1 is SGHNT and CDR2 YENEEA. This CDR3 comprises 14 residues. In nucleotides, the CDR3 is TGTGCCAGCAGCCAGAAGGGCTACGGCGGGGAGCTGTTTTTT. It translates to CASSQKGYGGELFF.

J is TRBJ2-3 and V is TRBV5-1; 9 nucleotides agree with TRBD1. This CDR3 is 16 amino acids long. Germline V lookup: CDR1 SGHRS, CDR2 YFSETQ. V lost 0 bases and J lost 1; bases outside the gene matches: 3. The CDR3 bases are TGCGCCAGCAGCTTGGGGACAGGGGCCGGCACAGATACGCAGTATTTT. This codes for CASSLGTGAGTDTQYF. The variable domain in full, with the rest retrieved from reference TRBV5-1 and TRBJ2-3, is KAGVTQTPRYLIKTRGQQVTLSCSPISGHRSVSWYQQTPGQGLQFLFEYFSETQRNKGNFPGRFSGRQFSNSRSEMNVSTLELGDSALYLCASSLGTGAGTDTQYFGPGTRLTVL.

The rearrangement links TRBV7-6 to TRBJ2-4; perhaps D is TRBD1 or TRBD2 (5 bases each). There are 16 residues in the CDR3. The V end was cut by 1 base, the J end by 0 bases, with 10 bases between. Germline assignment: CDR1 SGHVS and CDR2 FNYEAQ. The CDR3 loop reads CASSLGSGLAKNIQYF. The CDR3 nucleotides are TGTGCCAGCAGCTTAGGTTCGGGGCTAGCCAAAAACATTCAGTACTTC.

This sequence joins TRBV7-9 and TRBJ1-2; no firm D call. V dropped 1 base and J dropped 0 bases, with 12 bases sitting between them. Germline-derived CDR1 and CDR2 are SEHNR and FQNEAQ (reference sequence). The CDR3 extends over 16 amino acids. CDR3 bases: TGTGCCAGCAGCTTAGGACAAGAGAACTCTAACTATGGCTACACCTTC. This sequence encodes CASSLGQENSNYGYTF.

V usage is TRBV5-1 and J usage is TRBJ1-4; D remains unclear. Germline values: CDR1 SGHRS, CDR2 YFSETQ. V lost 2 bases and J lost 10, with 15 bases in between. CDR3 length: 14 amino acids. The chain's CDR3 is CASSLLGPKGKLFF. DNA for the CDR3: TGCGCCAGCAGCTTACTAGGGCCCAAGGGAAAACTGTTTTTT.